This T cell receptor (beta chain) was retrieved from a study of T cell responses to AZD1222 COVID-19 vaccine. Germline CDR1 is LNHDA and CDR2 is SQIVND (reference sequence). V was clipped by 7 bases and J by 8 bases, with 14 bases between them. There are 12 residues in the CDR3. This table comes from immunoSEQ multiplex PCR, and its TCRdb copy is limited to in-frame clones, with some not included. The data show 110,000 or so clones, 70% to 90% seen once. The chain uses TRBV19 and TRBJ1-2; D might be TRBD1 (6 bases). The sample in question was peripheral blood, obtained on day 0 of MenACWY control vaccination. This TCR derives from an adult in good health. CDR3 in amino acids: CASNLGAGGYTF. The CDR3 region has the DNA TGTGCCAGTAATTTGGGGGCAGGAGGCTACACCTTC. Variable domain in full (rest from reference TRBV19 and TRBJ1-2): DGGITQSPKYLFRKEGQNVTLSCEQNLNHDAMYWYRQDPGQGLRLIYYSQIVNDFQKGDIAEGYSVSREKKESFPLTVTSAQKNPTAFYLCASNLGAGGYTFGSGTRLTVV.